The entry that follows covers one T cell receptor (beta chain) sequence. No antigen is known for it. The data were taken from a study of T-cell memory formation after mild COVID-19. Study results and limitations: There was a balanced CD4/CD8 profile in clones contracting day 15 to 85, and later expanders leaned CD4+. Within pre-infection memory, some responding clones were found, suggesting cross-reactive memory joined.

Germline V gene sequence: CDR1 SGHTA, CDR2 FQGTGA. V lost 5 bases, J lost 9 bases, and 10 bases lay in between. This CDR3 is 11 amino acids long. TCRdb analysed the 5' RACE reads with MiXCR anew, one entry per CDR3 protein. The table has a few hundred thousand distinct CDR3 sequences, around 20% seen once; the top ten hold 20% to 25%. The sequenced sample consisted of PBMCs or a T cell subset sorted from them (not recorded which). The receptor was derived from a man in his late teens or twenties who had mild COVID-19 (a few samples of this study predate the infection). Cell type and time point are not known. This chain connects TRBV7-3 to TRBJ1-1, with D maybe TRBD1 (5 bases). CDR3 DNA: TGTGCCAGCAGCAGCGGGGCCCAAGCTTTCTTT. Protein: CASSSGAQAFF.